The 10 T cell receptor beta chains presented below share a single source sample, sequenced in a study of cytomegalovirus exposure and HLA in healthy donors. The data were produced by immunoSEQ multiplex PCR, yet TCRdb's version contains in-frame clones alone and is incomplete. The sample consists of 70,000 or so clones, 94% of them appearing once. The specimen was PBMCs. These receptors came from a man younger than 35 in good health and CMV-seropositive.

This clone appeared a single time. The chain is built from TRBV2 and TRBJ2-6; D might be TRBD1 (6 bases). Germline V CDR1 and CDR2: SNHLY, FYNNEI. Trimming shortened V by 2 bases and J by 2 bases, and 16 bases separated the two germline ends. This CDR3 has 18 amino acids. The CDR3 bases are TGTGCCAGCAGTGAACAACAGGGTAGCGTGGCTGGGGCCAACGTCCTGACTTTC. Protein: CASSEQQGSVAGANVLTF.

This chain links TRBV19 with TRBJ2-6; D possibly corresponds to TRBD1 (6 bases). Per the germline V gene, CDR1 is LNHDA and CDR2 is SQIVND (reference sequence). The CDR3 is 18 residues long. V dropped 4 bases and J dropped 0 bases, with 16 bases sitting between them. The CDR3: CASSKHALRGSGANVLTF. For the CDR3, the DNA is TGTGCCAGTAGTAAGCACGCACTCAGGGGCTCTGGGGCCAACGTCCTGACTTTC.

The gene calls are TRBV2 and TRBJ1-3, with D possibly TRBD1 on 5 matching bases. The germline V and J ends were trimmed by 3 bases and 4 bases, with 10 bases remaining between them. This CDR3 has 14 amino acids. Germline values: CDR1 SNHLY, CDR2 FYNNEI. CDR3 sequence (DNA): TGTGCCAGCAGTGACAGGGTAGGCGGAAACACCATATATTTT. Its protein product is CASSDRVGGNTIYF. Full variable domain (outside the CDR3, taken from reference TRBV2 and TRBJ1-3): EPEVTQTPSHQVTQMGQEVILRCVPISNHLYFYWYRQILGQKVEFLVSFYNNEISEKSEIFDDQFSVERPDGSNFTLKIRSTKLEDSAMYFCASSDRVGGNTIYFGEGSWLTVV.

Concerning this clone itself: A read error may account for a junction end that differs from germline. The CDR3 spells CASSYSPRETQYF. CDR3 coding DNA: TGTGCCAGCAGCTACTCCCCTCGGGAGACCCAGTACTTC. V usage is TRBV6-6 and J usage is TRBJ2-5; the D is unclear. Germline V gives CDR1 MNHNY, CDR2 SVGAGI (reference sequence). The CDR3 totals 13 residues.

This clone was recorded once. V gene TRBV10-3 combines with J gene TRBJ2-6; D is ambiguous. Looked up from germline, CDR1 is ENHRY and CDR2 is SYGVKD. This CDR3 region has 16 residues. V lost 11 bases and J 2 bases, leaving 19 bases between the germline ends. The DNA of the CDR3 is TGTGCCTCGATGGGCGCCGAAGCCGCTGGGGCCAACGTCCTGACTTTC. Protein sequence: CASMGAEAAGANVLTF.

The CDR3 sequence: CASSLTQGTYEQYF. As DNA, the CDR3 is TGTGCCAGCAGTCTCACACAGGGGACCTACGAGCAGTACTTC. V usage is TRBV6-5 and J usage is TRBJ2-7; 7 bases agree with TRBD1. The CDR3 spans 14 residues. CDR1 MNHEY and CDR2 SVGAGI come from the germline V gene. V lost 5 bases to trimming and J lost 2 bases; unmatched junction nucleotides: 6.

This chain uses TRBV4-1 with TRBJ1-2; no definite D call. Germline-derived CDR1 and CDR2 are MGHRA and YSYEKL. V shed 4 bases and J shed 6 bases, with 18 bases lying between them. The CDR3 runs 15 residues. CDR3 residues: CASSPYLRAVDGYTF. CDR3 bases: TGCGCCAGCAGCCCCTACCTAAGAGCCGTGGATGGCTACACCTTC.

CDR3 DNA sequence: TGTGCCAGCAGTTCGGGACAGCACTATGGCTACACCTTC. Its protein product is CASSSGQHYGYTF. This chain uses TRBV28 with TRBJ1-2, with 7 bases matching TRBD1. The CDR3 is 13 amino acids. J gave up 3 bases and V 4 bases, and 2 bases lay outside the gene matches. Germline-derived CDR1 and CDR2 are MDHEN and SYDVKM.

The CDR3 loop reads CASNSQGDTQYF. The CDR3 region has the DNA TGTGCCAGCAATTCGCAGGGTGATACGCAGTATTTT. The chain couples TRBV28 to TRBJ2-3, with D possibly being TRBD1 (5 bases). This CDR3 has 12 amino acids. Germline CDR1 MDHEN, CDR2 SYDVKM. The ends were cut back, 7 bases at V and 6 bases at J, with 11 bases in the middle.

The chain is built from TRBV18 and TRBJ2-7, with a possible D match to TRBD1 (6 bases). V shed 3 bases and J shed 0 bases, with 21 bases lying between them. The CDR3 extends over 18 amino acids. Germline lookup yields CDR1 KGHSH and CDR2 LQKENI. CDR3 DNA sequence: TGTGCCAGCTCACCCGCACCGAATGATTGGACAGCCTCCTACGAGCAGTACTTC. The encoded protein is CASSPAPNDWTASYEQYF.